The rows below give T cell receptor beta chains drawn from one sample of a study of shared clonotypes between healthy human individuals. Repertoires were generated with immunoSEQ multiplex PCR, while TCRdb's copy carries only in-frame clones and drops some. The sample consists of millions of clones, approximately 94% of them appearing once. Source material: naive CD8+ T cells sorted from blood. These receptors were obtained from a man aged 18 to 29 in good health. The CDR3 runs from the conserved cysteine through the conserved F or W. D genes are given only for firm matches. The size of a clone is reported for some rows only, either as once, few or many, or as a class for expanded clones.

j_call | v_call | cdr3_length | clone_size | d_call | cdr3_aa | cdr3_nt
TRBJ2-7 | TRBV10-2 | 12 | - | - | CATSITASEQYF | TGCGCCACCTCTATCACGGCAAGCGAGCAGTACTTC
TRBJ1-5 | TRBV6-1 | 16 | - | - | CASSGSALGVPQPQHF | TGTGCCAGCAGTGGTTCGGCTTTAGGGGTCCCTCAGCCCCAGCATTTT
TRBJ2-2 | TRBV4-3 | 15 | - | - | CASSHGSQDTGELFF | TGCGCCAGCAGCCATGGATCACAAGACACCGGGGAGCTGTTTTTT
TRBJ2-4 | TRBV7-8 | 16 | - | - | CASSHPWEGAKNIQYF | TGTGCCAGCAGCCACCCCTGGGAAGGGGCGAAAAACATTCAGTACTTC
TRBJ2-7 | TRBV5-5 | 13 | once | - | CASSFGPTYEQYF | TGTGCCAGCAGCTTCGGGCCGACCTACGAGCAGTACTTC
TRBJ1-2 | TRBV19 | 13 | - | - | CASSRDEYYGYTF | TGTGCCAGTAGTCGGGACGAGTACTATGGCTACACCTTC
TRBJ2-2 | TRBV6-1 | 10 | - | - | CASSFVELFF | TGTGCCAGCAGTTTTGTTGAGCTGTTTTTT
TRBJ1-1 | TRBV27 | 16 | once | - | CASSPLVERRDTEAFF | TGTGCCAGCAGTCCCCTAGTAGAGCGGCGGGACACTGAAGCTTTCTTT
TRBJ1-1 | TRBV27 | 14 | few | - | CASSLSGGNTEAFF | TGTGCCAGCAGTTTATCGGGCGGGAACACTGAAGCTTTCTTT
TRBJ2-7 | TRBV11-2 | 13 | - | TRBD2 | CASASGTAYEQYF | TGTGCCAGCGCTAGCGGGACAGCCTACGAGCAGTACTTC
TRBJ1-6 | TRBV28 | 14 | - | TRBD1 | CASSTGTGNSPLHF | TGTGCCAGCAGTACCGGGACAGGGAATTCACCCCTCCACTTT
TRBJ2-1 | TRBV7-9 | 14 | - | - | CASSFAGSGNEQFF | TGTGCCAGCAGCTTTGCCGGGAGCGGGAATGAGCAGTTCTTC
TRBJ1-2 | TRBV6-5 | 13 | - | - | CASSFKVIDSYTF | TGTGCCAGCAGTTTCAAGGTGATCGACAGCTACACCTTC
TRBJ1-5 | TRBV28 | 14 | - | - | CASTTRGFVEPQHF | TGTGCCAGCACCACAAGGGGTTTCGTGGAGCCCCAGCATTTT
TRBJ1-2 | TRBV5-4 | 14 | few | - | CASSSGRVNYGYTF | TGTGCCAGCAGCTCGGGACGGGTTAACTATGGCTACACCTTC
TRBJ2-3 | TRBV6-1 | 13 | - | - | CASRGEMEDTQYF | TGTGCCAGCAGGGGGGAGATGGAAGATACGCAGTATTTT
TRBJ2-2 | TRBV11-2 | 17 | - | TRBD1 | CASSLGRTGINTGELFF | TGTGCCAGCAGCTTAGGACGGACAGGGATAAACACCGGGGAGCTGTTTTTT
TRBJ2-2 | TRBV9 | 14 | - | - | CASSAFSNTGELFF | TGTGCCAGCAGCGCCTTTTCGAACACCGGGGAGCTGTTTTTT
TRBJ2-7 | TRBV13 | 17 | - | - | CASSLGAPPVSRWEQYF | TGTGCCAGCAGCTTAGGGGCCCCCCCGGTTTCGCGTTGGGAGCAGTACTTC
TRBJ2-3 | TRBV27 | 15 | - | TRBD1 | CASNQDRGSTDTQYF | TGTGCCAGCAACCAAGACAGGGGGAGCACAGATACGCAGTATTTT
TRBJ2-3 | TRBV28 | 14 | - | - | CASSQLWSTDTQYF | TGTGCCAGCTCCCAGCTCTGGAGCACAGATACGCAGTATTTT
TRBJ2-1 | TRBV27 | 13 | - | - | CASSLSAPGEQFF | TGTGCCAGCAGTTTATCTGCCCCAGGGGAGCAGTTCTTC
TRBJ2-6 | TRBV28 | 18 | - | - | CASSSGLGAVSGANVLTF | TGTGCCAGCAGCAGTGGGCTGGGGGCGGTATCTGGGGCCAACGTCCTGACTTTC
TRBJ2-2 | TRBV10-1 | 16 | - | - | CASSDRDVANTGELFF | TGCGCCAGCAGTGATCGGGACGTCGCGAACACCGGGGAGCTGTTTTTT
TRBJ2-3 | TRBV6-5 | 16 | - | TRBD2 | CASSYSLAELTDTQYF | TGTGCCAGCAGTTACTCGCTAGCGGAACTCACAGATACGCAGTATTTT
TRBJ2-2 | TRBV11-2 | 13 | - | - | CASRSSESGELFF | TGTGCCAGCAGATCTAGTGAGTCCGGGGAGCTGTTTTTT
TRBJ2-5 | TRBV27 | 13 | once | TRBD1 | CASSWDRGQTQYF | TGTGCCAGCAGTTGGGACAGGGGTCAGACCCAGTACTTC
TRBJ1-2 | TRBV27 | 13 | - | - | CASSFSGTYGYTF | TGTGCCAGCAGTTTTAGCGGAACCTATGGCTACACCTTC
TRBJ2-7 | TRBV9 | 16 | - | TRBD2 | CASSVGSGRAFDEQYF | TGTGCCAGCAGCGTAGGTAGCGGGAGGGCCTTCGACGAGCAGTACTTC
TRBJ1-2 | TRBV6-6 | 15 | - | - | CASSYYQQGHYGYTF | TGTGCCAGCAGTTACTATCAACAGGGTCACTATGGCTACACCTTC
TRBJ2-7 | TRBV7-3 | 15 | - | - | CASSPVRGTTYEQYF | TGTGCCAGCAGCCCCGTCCGGGGGACCACCTACGAGCAGTACTTC
TRBJ2-7 | TRBV10-3 | 13 | - | TRBD1 | CAIRRDSSYEQYF | TGTGCCATCAGACGGGACAGCTCCTACGAGCAGTACTTC
TRBJ2-5 | TRBV5-1 | 14 | - | - | CASSALEYQETQYF | TGCGCCAGCAGCGCATTGGAGTACCAAGAGACCCAGTACTTC
TRBJ1-4 | TRBV6-5 | 14 | - | - | CASSPVATNEKLFF | TGTGCCAGCAGCCCGGTGGCAACTAATGAAAAACTGTTTTTT
TRBJ1-4 | TRBV30 | 13 | - | - | CAWRGTTNEKLFF | TGTGCCTGGAGAGGCACAACTAATGAAAAACTGTTTTTT
TRBJ2-1 | TRBV7-9 | 12 | - | - | CASSLSDNEQFF | TGTGCCAGCAGCTTAAGTGACAATGAGCAGTTCTTC
TRBJ2-5 | TRBV6-6 | 13 | once | - | CASRWDVEETQYF | TGTGCCAGCAGATGGGACGTTGAAGAGACCCAGTACTTC
TRBJ2-5 | TRBV4-3 | 16 | - | - | CASSQEPAEVGETQYF | TGCGCCAGCAGCCAAGAACCGGCCGAGGTGGGGGAGACCCAGTACTTC
TRBJ1-1 | TRBV7-9 | 17 | - | - | CASSYGGLQELQPEAFF | TGTGCCAGCAGTTATGGGGGACTTCAGGAGCTCCAACCTGAAGCTTTCTTT
TRBJ1-2 | TRBV11-3 | 15 | once | - | CASSLVRGIDYGYTF | TGTGCCAGCAGCTTAGTACGCGGTATTGACTATGGCTACACCTTC
TRBJ2-7 | TRBV27 | 14 | - | TRBD1 | CASSGYGQAYEQYF | TGTGCCAGCAGTGGCTACGGACAGGCCTACGAGCAGTACTTC
TRBJ2-4 | TRBV30 | 17 | - | TRBD1 | CAHHPGQGASTKNIQYF | TGTGCCCACCACCCGGGACAGGGGGCCTCGACCAAAAACATTCAGTACTTC
TRBJ2-7 | TRBV19 | 15 | - | TRBD2 | CASSPTGTSGSEQYF | TGTGCCAGTAGTCCGACCGGGACTAGCGGGTCAGAGCAGTACTTC
TRBJ2-2 | TRBV7-9 | 17 | - | TRBD1 | CASSWSWTGLNTGELFF | TGTGCCAGCAGCTGGAGCTGGACAGGGTTAAACACCGGGGAGCTGTTTTTT
TRBJ1-2 | TRBV7-9 | 16 | - | - | CASSPPLFKVDYGYTF | TGTGCCAGCAGCCCACCGCTTTTTAAAGTGGACTATGGCTACACCTTC
TRBJ2-3 | TRBV7-9 | 15 | - | TRBD2 | CASSLVAGGADTQYF | TGTGCCAGCAGCTTGGTGGCGGGAGGGGCAGATACGCAGTATTTT
TRBJ2-1 | TRBV27 | 17 | - | TRBD2 | CASSLWGLAGAHNEQFF | TGTGCCAGCAGTCTATGGGGACTAGCGGGAGCCCACAATGAGCAGTTCTTC